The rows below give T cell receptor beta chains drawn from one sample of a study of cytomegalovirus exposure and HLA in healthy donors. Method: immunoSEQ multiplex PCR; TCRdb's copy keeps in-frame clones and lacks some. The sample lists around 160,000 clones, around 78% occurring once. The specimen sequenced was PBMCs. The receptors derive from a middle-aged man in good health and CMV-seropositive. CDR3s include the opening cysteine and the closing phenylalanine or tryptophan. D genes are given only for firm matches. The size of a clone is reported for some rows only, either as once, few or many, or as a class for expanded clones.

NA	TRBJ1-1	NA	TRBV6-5	TGTGCCAGCACCTCACTCAGGGGAATGAACACTGAAGCTTTCTTT	CASTSLRGMNTEAFF
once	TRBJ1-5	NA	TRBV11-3	TGTGCCAGCAGGGCAGGAGGGAGCAATCAGCCCCAGCATTTT	CASRAGGSNQPQHF
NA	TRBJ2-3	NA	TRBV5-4	TGTGCCAGCAGCTTGGTTCTTAGCGGAACCACAGATACGCAGTATTTT	CASSLVLSGTTDTQYF
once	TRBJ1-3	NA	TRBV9	TGTGCCAGCAGCGTAGATGGTAGCGGCCTACAGAACACCATATATTTT	CASSVDGSGLQNTIYF
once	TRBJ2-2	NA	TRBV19	TGTGCCAGTAGTATGATCTCTGGGAGGACCGGGGAGCTGTTTTTT	CASSMISGRTGELFF
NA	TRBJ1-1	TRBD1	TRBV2	TGTGCCAGCAGCCTGACAGGGATCACTGAAGCTTTCTTT	CASSLTGITEAFF
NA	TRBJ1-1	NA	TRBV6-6	TGTGCCAGCAGGACAGGAGACACTGAAGCTTTCTTT	CASRTGDTEAFF
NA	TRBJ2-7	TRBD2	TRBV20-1	TGCAGTGTACAGCGGGGCTACGAGCAGTACTTC	CSVQRGYEQYF
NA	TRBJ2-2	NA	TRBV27	TGTGCCAGCAGTCCGTCCTACACCGGGGAGCTGTTTTTT	CASSPSYTGELFF
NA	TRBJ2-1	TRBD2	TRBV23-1	TGCGCCAGCAGTCAATCTGCGGTTGTGCGGGAGGGCCGGAATGAGCAGTTCTTC	CASSQSAVVREGRNEQFF
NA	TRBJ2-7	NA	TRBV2	TGTGCCAGCAGTGAACGGCGGGCAGCCTACGAGCAGTACTTC	CASSERRAAYEQYF
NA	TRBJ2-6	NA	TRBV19	TGTGCCAGTAGTATATCCAGAAGAAGTTCTGGGGCCAACGTCCTGACTTTC	CASSISRRSSGANVLTF
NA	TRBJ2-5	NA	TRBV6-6	TGTGCCAGCAGTTATTCCTCGACCCAGTACTTC	CASSYSSTQYF
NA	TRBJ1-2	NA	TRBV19	TGTGCCAGTAGTACCCAGGGTGAGGCTGACTATGGCTACACCTTC	CASSTQGEADYGYTF
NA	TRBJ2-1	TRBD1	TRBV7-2	TGTGCCAGCAGCCGAACTGCGGGACAGGGCTACAATGAGCAGTTCTTC	CASSRTAGQGYNEQFF
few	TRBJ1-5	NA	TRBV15	TGTGCCACCAGCAGAGATCGTAACAGGGTCAATCAGCCCCAGCATTTT	CATSRDRNRVNQPQHF
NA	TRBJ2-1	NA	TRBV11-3	TGTGCCAGCAGCTTCGGCGGAGAAGGGGTGAATGAGCAGTTCTTC	CASSFGGEGVNEQFF
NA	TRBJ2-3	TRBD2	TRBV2	TGTGCCAGCAGTTCCGCCCTAGCGGGGGGCACAGATACGCAGTATTTT	CASSSALAGGTDTQYF
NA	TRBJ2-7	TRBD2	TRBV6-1	TGTGCCAGCAGAGAGCGGGAGGTCCCTACCTACGAGCAGTACTTC	CASREREVPTYEQYF
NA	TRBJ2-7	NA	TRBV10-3	TGTGCCCTTCTTAGTCTCCACGAGCAGTACTTC	CALLSLHEQYF
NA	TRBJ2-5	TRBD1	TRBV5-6	TGTGCCAGCAGCTTCACAGGGGGCGGGGAGACCCAGTACTTC	CASSFTGGGETQYF
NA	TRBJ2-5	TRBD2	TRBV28	TGTGCCAGCAGGGGAGGGTTGGGGCAGGAGACCCAGTACTTC	CASRGGLGQETQYF
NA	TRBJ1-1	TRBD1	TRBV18	TGTGCCAGCCAGGGGGATGACACTGAAGCTTTCTTT	CASQGDDTEAFF
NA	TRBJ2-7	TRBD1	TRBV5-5	TGTGCCAGCAGCTTACAACAGGGGGCGGGGTACGAGCAGTACTTC	CASSLQQGAGYEQYF
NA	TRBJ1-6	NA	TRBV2	TGTGCCAGCAGTGACGGCAGCCTAGGACCCCTCCACTTT	CASSDGSLGPLHF
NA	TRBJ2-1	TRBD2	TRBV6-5	TGTGCCAGCAGTTATTCCCCTAGCGGGGGAGACAATGAGCAGTTCTTC	CASSYSPSGGDNEQFF
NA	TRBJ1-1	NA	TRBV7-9	TGTGCCAGCAGCTTAGCTATAGCGAACACTGAAGCTTTCTTT	CASSLAIANTEAFF
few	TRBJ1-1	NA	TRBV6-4	TGTGCCAGCAGTGAACAGGCCAGCACTGAAGCTTTCTTT	CASSEQASTEAFF